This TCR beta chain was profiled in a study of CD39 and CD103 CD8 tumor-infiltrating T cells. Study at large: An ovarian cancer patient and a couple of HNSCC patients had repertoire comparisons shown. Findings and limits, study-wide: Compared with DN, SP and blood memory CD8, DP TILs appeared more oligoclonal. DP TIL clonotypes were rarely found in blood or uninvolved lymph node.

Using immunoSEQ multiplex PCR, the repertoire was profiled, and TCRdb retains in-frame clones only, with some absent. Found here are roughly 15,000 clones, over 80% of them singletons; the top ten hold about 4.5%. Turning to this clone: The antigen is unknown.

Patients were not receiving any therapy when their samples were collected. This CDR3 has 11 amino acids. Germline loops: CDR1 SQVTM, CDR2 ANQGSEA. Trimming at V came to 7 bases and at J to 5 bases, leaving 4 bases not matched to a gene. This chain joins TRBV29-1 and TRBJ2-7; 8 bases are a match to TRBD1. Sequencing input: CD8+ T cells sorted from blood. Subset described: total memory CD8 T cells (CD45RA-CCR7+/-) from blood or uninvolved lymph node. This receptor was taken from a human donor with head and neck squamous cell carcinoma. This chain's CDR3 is CSAGQDHEQYF. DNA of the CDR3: TGCAGCGCGGGACAGGACCACGAGCAGTACTTC.